What follows is one TCR beta chain and its context. Its antigen target is currently unknown. No base-level quality is on record; no much larger clone is a single base apart. This record belongs to a study of T cell responses to AZD1222 COVID-19 vaccine (dated by TCRdb to about 2021). For the wider study: A total of 233 trial participants underwent TCR sequencing, of whom 207 had received two doses of AZD1222 and 26 had received two doses of the MenACWY control vaccine. Trial participants were enrolled into age subgroups of 18-55, 56-69 and 70-plus years, which contained around 150, 28 and 57 TCR-sequenced participants, respectively.

Trimming removed 8 bases from V and 4 bases from J, leaving 20 bases between the germline ends. CDR1 and CDR2 are drawn from the germline V gene (reference sequence): MNHEY, SMNVEV. The CDR3 runs 15 amino acids, cysteine and phenylalanine included. Only CDR3 DNA remains: 45 bases, in frame from the first base. Overall results and qualifications from the work: In the small 56-69-year group, the increase in depth fell short of significance, most likely because of low power. Spike-specific TCR breadth and depth rose significantly after two AZD1222 doses compared with day 0 and with MenACWY recipients. The vaccine-associated CD4 TCRs covered the entire spike protein, and the dominant responses fell in regions 160-218 and 743-854. Conclusions about previously exposed vaccinees were limited because only six AZD1222 recipients were SARS-CoV-2 seropositive at baseline. Nearly half of unique spike-specific TCRs reportedly recognized epitopes outside regions mutated in the B.1.351 and B.1.1.7 variants. Most participants were white British and females outnumbered males, and the authors suggested that clonal diversity may have been underestimated. Because no samples from the day 14 peak response were available, repertoires could be characterized only after the peak T cell response.

The CDR3 regions of human TCRbeta chains were analyzed by immunosequencing. As for the authors' bioinformatics: TCRs in the repertoires were compared against a reference library of SARS-CoV-2-specific TCRs that had been generated with the MIRA antigen-specificity platform. Breadth was defined as the fraction of unique TCRs that were SARS-CoV-2-associated, and depth was defined as the fraction of total T cells that were SARS-CoV-2-associated. Each spike-specific TCR was assigned to its reactive spike region and to a CD4 or CD8 class using the MIRA data. Log10-transformed breadth and depth values were compared by one-way ANOVA with Sidak's multiple comparisons tests. TCRdb took over this immuneACCESS table, retaining in-frame rearrangements with V and J assigned. Such tables are incomplete; in checked studies, under half of the missing clones stem from an unresolved V gene, and the remainder is unexplained. V, J and clone size derive from that table, while D and trimming were established from the DNA sequence. Present in this sample are some 79,000 clones, roughly 80% of which were seen just once. The top ten hold less than 50% of the sample.

The time point label of this sample denotes: about 28 days (+/-7) after the second vaccine dose. AZD1222 recipients with second doses at about 4 weeks or about 12 weeks were pooled, because spike-specific TCR depth and breadth did not differ between schedules. Vaccinee samples were obtained from the UK trials COV001 and COV002, which included a single-blind randomized controlled phase 2/3 trial of AZD1222 (ChAdOx1 nCoV-19) in healthy adults. For TCRbeta chain sequencing, PBMC samples were collected from trial participants at day 0 and at day 28 after the second dose. This clonotype was sampled from an adult who received the AZD1222 COVID-19 vaccine. The sample in question was peripheral blood, obtained 28 days after the second AZD1222 dose. The chain employs TRBV27 and TRBJ1-2; perhaps TRBD1 is the D gene, with 6 bases matching. The DNA is TGTGCCAGCCGCTATACCGTGGGGGCAGCCTATGGCTACACCTTC. This gives the protein CASRYTVGAAYGYTF.